This TCR beta chain was captured by sequencing in a study of regulatory T cells in long-lasting Graves disease. Study-wide background: Patients with persistent Graves' disease had over 5 years of antithyroid drugs and persistent TSH receptor antibodies.

Study results and caveats: TRBV28 was favored in persistent disease, as were TRBJ1-2 and TRBJ2-5. Having only a small sample size may have limited accuracy.

Worth noting for this clonotype: Its target is unknown.

For TCR beta, libraries came from iRepertoire HTBI primers and Arm-PCR of CDR3 regions. A single record per CDR3 protein comes from TCRdb applying MiXCR to the multiplex PCR reads. The sample carries about 290,000 distinct CDR3 sequences, 20% to 25% recorded once. Germline trimming cut 1 base from V and 1 base from J; bases unmatched to any gene: 2. Germline loops: CDR1 SGHRS, CDR2 YFSETQ. The CDR3 contains 16 residues. Time point described: persistent/refractory GD, antithyroid drugs over 5 years with positive TRAb. The TCR library was prepared using RNA isolated from PBMCs. The sample in question was peripheral blood mononuclear cells (PBMCs), obtained when the disease was refractory, from a patient treated with antithyroid drugs. This sequence was found in a female donor with Graves disease. The chain links TRBV5-1 to TRBJ2-5; 12 nucleotides match TRBD2. CDR3 coding DNA: TGCGCCAGCAGCTTGCCGGGACTAGCGGGCCAAGAGACCCAGTACTTC. Translating it yields CASSLPGLAGQETQYF. The full variable domain, with the rest looked up from reference TRBV5-1 and TRBJ2-5, is KAGVTQTPRYLIKTRGQQVTLSCSPISGHRSVSWYQQTPGQGLQFLFEYFSETQRNKGNFPGRFSGRQFSNSRSEMNVSTLELGDSALYLCASSLPGLAGQETQYFGPGTRLLVL.